This is a list of T cell receptor beta chains from one sample in a study of human T cells and chemical hapten exposure. Via MiXCR, TCRdb re-called the RACE reads, giving one row per CDR3 protein. Of some 71,000 distinct CDR3 sequences in the sample, over 8.5% are singletons; the top ten hold 1.4%. This specimen was whole blood, taken in connection with sensitization to the hapten diphenylcyclopropenone (DPC). The receptor source for this set is a woman aged 50 to 60 with alopecia areata. Some clones in this sample may be carry-over from other donors' samples. The CDR3 runs from the conserved cysteine through the conserved F or W. A D gene is named only where the DNA matches it firmly. Some rows mark clone size as missing; the rest say once, few, many or name a class of expanded clone.

>TRBD1|TRBJ1-1|many|TRBV5-1
CASSSSDGQGEAFF
TGCGCCAGCAGCTCATCCGACGGACAGGGTGAAGCTTTCTTT
>TRBD2|TRBJ2-3|many|TRBV20-1
CSLAGGNTDTQYF
TGCAGCTTAGCGGGAGGGAACACAGATACGCAGTATTTT
>.|TRBJ1-2|many|TRBV6-4
CASSVGGGSHGYTF
TGTGCCAGCAGTGTCGGGGGAGGATCACATGGCTACACCTTC
>.|TRBJ2-7|many|TRBV20-1
CSVSRGVESYEQYF
TGCAGTGTTTCTCGCGGGGTTGAATCCTACGAGCAGTACTTC
>TRBD1|TRBJ2-3|.|TRBV29-1
CSVEVQDRDTQYF
TGCAGCGTTGAAGTACAGGACAGGGATACGCAGTATTTT
>TRBD1|TRBJ1-1|few|TRBV7-9
CASSPGGARSFEAFF
TGTGCCAGCAGCCCAGGGGGCGCCAGGAGCTTTGAAGCTTTCTTT
>.|TRBJ1-1|many|TRBV24-1
CATSDPGQREAFF
TGTGCCACCAGTGATCCTGGACAGAGAGAAGCTTTCTTT
>.|TRBJ2-3|few|TRBV20-1
CSARLRAGAMDTQYF
TGCAGTGCTAGACTCAGGGCGGGGGCGATGGATACGCAGTATTTT
>.|TRBJ2-7|many|TRBV2
CASSEQGFHYEQYF
TGTGCCAGCAGTGAACAGGGTTTTCACTACGAGCAGTACTTC
>.|TRBJ1-6|many|TRBV6-1
CASSESDIYSPLHF
TGTGCCAGCAGTGAATCGGATATTTATTCACCCCTCCACTTT
>.|TRBJ2-3|few|TRBV5-1
CASSRGLGSDTQYF
TGCGCCAGCAGCCGCGGTTTGGGATCGGATACGCAGTATTTT
>.|TRBJ1-4|many|TRBV5-1
CASSLGQLNEKLFF
TGCGCCAGCAGCTTGGGGCAGCTTAATGAAAAACTGTTTTTT
>.|TRBJ1-1|many|TRBV29-1
CSVDAAEAHEAFF
TGCAGCGTTGACGCTGCAGAAGCCCATGAAGCTTTCTTT
>TRBD1|TRBJ2-1|few|TRBV28
CASSFSAGGTGIIF
TGTGCCAGCAGCTTCTCTGCCGGGGGGACAGGGATTATCTTC
>.|TRBJ2-7|.|TRBV29-1
CSVEDVGTQYF
TGCAGCGTTGAAGATGTAGGTACGCAGTACTTC
>.|TRBJ1-3|many|TRBV18
CASSPRSEADTIYF
TGTGCCAGCTCACCACGGTCGGAGGCGGACACCATATATTTT
>TRBD2|TRBJ2-3|few|TRBV20-1
CSASTAGGLPLDTQYF
TGCAGTGCCTCGACCGCGGGAGGGCTCCCATTAGATACGCAGTATTTT
>.|TRBJ1-1|.|TRBV10-2
CARSPNTEAFF
TGCGCCAGGAGCCCCAACACTGAAGCTTTCTTT
>TRBD1|TRBJ1-2|.|TRBV6-5
CASSYGQAANYGYTF
TGTGCCAGCAGTTACGGACAGGCAGCTAACTATGGCTACACCTTC
>TRBD1|TRBJ1-6|many|TRBV3-1
CASSQGGTANSPLHF
TGTGCCAGCAGCCAAGGGGGGACAGCCAATTCACCCCTCCACTTT
>.|TRBJ1-5|.|TRBV7-9
CASSGRGRQPQHF
TGTGCCAGCAGCGGCCGAGGTCGCCAGCCCCAGCATTTT
>.|TRBJ2-6|few|TRBV2
CASSEGGSGANVLTF
TGTGCCAGCAGTGAAGGAGGGTCTGGGGCCAACGTCCTGACTTTC
>.|TRBJ1-1|many|TRBV29-1
CSVRGRVSTEAFF
TGCAGCGTGCGAGGGCGGGTTAGCACTGAAGCTTTCTTT